A single T cell receptor beta chain is shown here with its context. The antigen it binds to is not known. Nothing much larger sits one base from this clone, and base qualities are not available. CDR1 and CDR2, looked up from the germline V gene, are SGHTA and FQGNSA. The CDR3 measures 15 amino acids from cysteine to phenylalanine. The read is trimmed to its CDR3 DNA, 45 bases read in frame from base 1. Cut back by 5 bases and 0 bases, the V and J ends lie 11 bases apart. The donors were healthy, HIV-negative adults who had no recently reported acute infections or vaccinations. Every donor was a Caucasian adult living in Nashville, Tennessee, USA. Magnetic negative selection was used to enrich CD4+ T cells, after which naive cells were positively selected on CD45RA and the negative fraction became the memory subset. After blood collection by leukapheresis, PBMCs were isolated using Ficoll-Histopaque density gradient centrifugation and then cryopreserved in the vapor phase of liquid nitrogen. Purity and quantity of every magnetically sorted T cell population were checked by analytical flow cytometry. Genomic DNA was isolated from every sorted fraction and measured by UV absorbance on a Nanodrop 2000c.

The data are from a study of shared clonotypes between healthy human individuals (dated by TCRdb to the early 2020s). With respect to the entire study: Three men and two women, aged 18 to 49 years, made up the cohort. To increase sequencing depth and limit assay-specific biases, different laboratories used diverse techniques to prepare libraries and sequence TCR repertoires. Per donor, leukapheresis produced somewhere between about 0.94 and 8.9 billion PBMCs. To estimate repertoire size and how much clonotype sharing occurs between individuals, the study deeply sequenced the blood TCR repertoires of 5 or 6 healthy adults. For each donor, CD4 naive and CD4 memory were each run on three plates, CD8 naive on two plates, and CD8 memory on one plate. Summary of the overall study and its limitations: Larger estimated clonotype richness was generally found for naive subsets than for memory subsets. Roughly 5.2% of naive CD4, 3.5% of naive CD8, around 2.3% of memory CD4, and more than 0.35% of memory CD8 clonotypes were shared across several donors. Rarefaction of sorted-subset datasets indicated incomplete sequencing despite the large sequencing depth. Compared with non-shared clonotypes, the clonotypes found in all four sorted-subset donors had higher generation probabilities. Sampling was restricted to blood, and TCR repertoires in tissue are likely to differ from TCR repertoires in blood. Because the study included only a small number of donors, the genetic and exposure-history diversity represented was limited. Based on pairwise subsampling, the degree of clonotype sharing among donors was expected to be affected by sequencing depth.

Using the deep immunoSEQ assay, TCR CDR3 regions were amplified from genomic DNA by multiplex PCR. Extracted genomic DNA from each cell subset was distributed evenly across all wells of several immunoSEQ 96-well plates, and each plate was treated as a replicate. For sorted subsets, each replicate PCR was loaded with 200 ng genomic DNA, equivalent to roughly 30,000 T cell genomes. The purified libraries were quantified using a Qubit 3.0 fluorometer, sized with a Bioanalyzer 2100, and then quantified again using the KAPA Library Quantification kit. Every immunoSEQ 96-well plate was sequenced on a dedicated single-read 150-cycle Illumina NextSeq 550 flow cell. The source study handled its data this way. Because only junctional sequences without quality scores were contained in the immunoSEQ output, filtering matching that applied to full-length reads could not be performed. To assign V/J genes and CDR3, sequences were annotated using PyIR, a Python wrapper for IgBLAST v1.9, with IMGT germline references. Reads with weak V/J assignments (E-value above 1e-6), missing CDR3, stop codons, out-of-frame junctions, or ambiguous translated residues were removed. A V3J clonotype was defined by an identical inferred V gene, J gene, and CDR3 amino acid sequence. To compute the percentage overlap between repertoires, the number of shared unique clonotypes was divided by the size of the smaller repertoire. Richness of each repertoire was evaluated using RTK rarefaction, the Chao1 estimator, and Recon v2.1 estimates of unobserved clonotypes. For all TCRbeta clonotypes obtained by the gDNA method from a few donors, generation probabilities were computed with OLGA. Drawn from immuneACCESS, this table holds only the in-frame rearrangements with V and J called that TCRdb kept. Clones are partly lost; checked studies trace under half to an unresolved V gene and leave the rest unexplained. Clone size and V and J calls were adopted from that table, with D and trimming inferred from the DNA. In all, the sample holds approximately 620,000 clones, and around 97% of those were seen once. The top ten clonotypes cover 0.045% to 0.06% of the sample.

In this chain, TRBV7-2 is recombined with TRBJ1-3; a confident D gene designation cannot be given. The source material was naive CD4+ T cells sorted from blood. The sample's cell subset or site label is to be understood as: CD45RA+ positively selected. The source of this sequence is a woman in her 30s in good health. The CDR3 reads CASSLTVRSGNTIYF. The nucleotide sequence is TGTGCCAGCAGCCTCACCGTGCGCTCTGGAAACACCATATATTTT.